The present entry profiles one TCR beta chain with its context. Its specificity is unknown. Sorted-subset replicate PCRs used 150 to 200 ng DNA, about 30,000 T cell genomes. Generated by immunoSEQ multiplex PCR, the TCRdb table keeps only in-frame clones and is missing some. The sample has roughly 700,000 clones, roughly 91% seen once. The CDR3 consists of 14 residues. Germline CDR1 and CDR2: SGHRS and YFSETQ. After removal of 4 bases from V and 5 bases from J, the junction contained 7 bases not matched to a gene. This sample is drawn from a study of shared clonotypes between healthy human individuals. For the study at large: The composition of the donors was a couple of women and a few men aged 18 to 49. General study points: In having few donors, the study represented limited genetic and exposure-history diversity. Although depth was large, rarefaction showed that sequencing of the sorted subsets was incomplete.

Sequencing input: memory CD8+ T cells from PBMCs. This sample's subset: CD45RO+ cells pooled with CCR7-negative TemRA cells. The clonotype was recovered from a young man in good health. Some clones in this sample may be carry-over from other donors' samples. This chain uses TRBV5-1 with TRBJ2-5, with 8 bases matching TRBD2. CDR3 sequence (DNA): TGCGCCAGCAGCCCAAGCGGGAGTTGGGAGACCCAGTACTTC. This codes for CASSPSGSWETQYF.